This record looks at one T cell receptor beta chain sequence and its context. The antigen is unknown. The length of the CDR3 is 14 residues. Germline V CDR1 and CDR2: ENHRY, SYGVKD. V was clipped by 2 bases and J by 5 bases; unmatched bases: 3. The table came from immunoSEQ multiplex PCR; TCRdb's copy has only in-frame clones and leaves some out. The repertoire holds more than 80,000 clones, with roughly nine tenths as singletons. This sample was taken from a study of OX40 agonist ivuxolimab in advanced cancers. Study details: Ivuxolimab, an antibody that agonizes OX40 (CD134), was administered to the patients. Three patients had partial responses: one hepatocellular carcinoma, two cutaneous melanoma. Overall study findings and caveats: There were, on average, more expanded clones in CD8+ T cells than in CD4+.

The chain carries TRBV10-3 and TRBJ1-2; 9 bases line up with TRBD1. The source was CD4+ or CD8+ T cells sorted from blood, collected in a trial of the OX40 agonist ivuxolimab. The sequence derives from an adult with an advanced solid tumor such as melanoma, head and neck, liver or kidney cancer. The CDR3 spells CAISEGQGRYGYTF. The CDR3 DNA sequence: TGTGCCATCAGTGAGGGACAGGGGAGGTATGGCTACACCTTC.